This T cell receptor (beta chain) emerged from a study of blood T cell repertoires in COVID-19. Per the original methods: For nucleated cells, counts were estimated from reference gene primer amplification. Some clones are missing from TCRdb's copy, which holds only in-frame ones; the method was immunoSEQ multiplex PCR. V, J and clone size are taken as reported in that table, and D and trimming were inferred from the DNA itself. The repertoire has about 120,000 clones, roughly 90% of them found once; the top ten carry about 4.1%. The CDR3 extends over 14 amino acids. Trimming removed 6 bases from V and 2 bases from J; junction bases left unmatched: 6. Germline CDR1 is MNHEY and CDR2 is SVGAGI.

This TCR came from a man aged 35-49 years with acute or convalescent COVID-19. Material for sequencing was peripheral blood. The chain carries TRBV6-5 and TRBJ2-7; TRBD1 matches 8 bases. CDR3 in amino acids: CASSQDRVPYEQYF. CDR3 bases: TGTGCCAGCAGCCAGGACAGGGTGCCCTACGAGCAGTACTTC.